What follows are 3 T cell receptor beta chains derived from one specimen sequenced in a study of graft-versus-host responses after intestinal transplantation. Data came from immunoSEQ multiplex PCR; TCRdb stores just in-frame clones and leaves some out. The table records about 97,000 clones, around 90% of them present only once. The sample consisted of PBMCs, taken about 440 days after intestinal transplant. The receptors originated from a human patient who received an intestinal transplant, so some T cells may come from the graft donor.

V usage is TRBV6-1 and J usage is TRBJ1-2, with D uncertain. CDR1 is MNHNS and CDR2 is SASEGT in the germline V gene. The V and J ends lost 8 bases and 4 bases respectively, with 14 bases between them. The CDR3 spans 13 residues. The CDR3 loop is CASWESSLYGYTF. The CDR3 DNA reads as TGTGCCAGCTGGGAGTCTTCCCTCTATGGCTACACCTTC.

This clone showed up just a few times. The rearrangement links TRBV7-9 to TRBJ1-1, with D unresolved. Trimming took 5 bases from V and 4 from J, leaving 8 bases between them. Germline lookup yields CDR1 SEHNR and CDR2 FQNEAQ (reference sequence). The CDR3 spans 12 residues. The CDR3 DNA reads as TGTGCCAGCAGCCCCCGGACCACTGAAGCTTTCTTT. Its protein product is CASSPRTTEAFF.

CDR3 nucleotide sequence: TGTGCCAGCACGGGACAGGGGACCCCCTACGAGCAGTACTTC. Encoded protein: CASTGQGTPYEQYF. The gene calls are TRBV27 and TRBJ2-7; 10 positions match TRBD1. CDR1 and CDR2 (germline): MNHEY, SMNVEV (reference sequence). Trimming took 7 bases from V and 2 from J; bases not matched to a gene: 5. The CDR3 spans 14 residues.